The T cell receptor beta chain under discussion was sequenced for a study of blood T cell repertoires in COVID-19. Background on the study: Samples came from the United States, Italy and Spain, spanning acute and convalescent COVID-19.

Germline V gives CDR1 SQVTM, CDR2 ANQGSEA. V lost 7 bases to trimming and J lost 3 bases; unmatched junction nucleotides: 14. CDR3 length equals 16 residues. The repertoire was sequenced with immunoSEQ multiplex PCR; TCRdb's copy has only in-frame clones and lacks some. In the table there are about 160,000 clones, approximately 85% of which are singletons. The gene calls are TRBV29-1 and TRBJ2-3; 9 nucleotides align to TRBD2. Sequenced input: peripheral blood. This clonotype was obtained from a man between 35 and 55 years old who had recovered from COVID-19. The CDR3 nucleotides read TGCAGCGCTACCCCTATGCGGGGGGGCAAAACAGATACGCAGTATTTT. Protein: CSATPMRGGKTDTQYF.